Here is one T cell receptor (beta chain) with its context. A read error may explain this, as a much larger clone is one base away. This record belongs to a study of blood T cell repertoires in COVID-19. The overall study: The samples span acute and convalescent COVID-19 from the United States, Italy and Spain.

The length of the CDR3 is 15 residues. CDR1 MDHEN and CDR2 SYDVKM come from the germline V gene. Trimming cost V 2 bases and J 7 bases, with 15 bases left between them. Original handling: Using reference gene primer amplification, nucleated cell counts were estimated. Produced via immunoSEQ multiplex PCR; TCRdb's table is partial and in-frame only. V and J calls and clone size follow that table, whereas D and trimming were derived from the DNA. The data show some 370,000 clones, about 90% seen once. V usage is TRBV28 and J usage is TRBJ1-5; D perhaps matches TRBD1 (5 bases). The sample was peripheral blood. This clonotype was sampled from a woman in her thirties with COVID-19, enrolled during active disease. CDR3 region: CASSLGEGGGQPQHF. CDR3 DNA sequence: TGTGCCAGCAGTTTAGGGGAGGGTGGGGGGCAGCCCCAGCATTTT.